Below are 18 T cell receptor beta chains sequenced from a single sample in a study of blood T cells in healthy people across ages. A sample-barcoded 5' primer and a J-beta primer mix were used in a second PCR of roughly 7 to 12 cycles. TCRdb re-called the 5' RACE reads through MiXCR, storing one row per CDR3 protein. The data hold roughly 1,500,000 distinct CDR3 sequences, with roughly a third observed a single time. What was sequenced was blood. Source of these receptors: a woman between 25 and 40 years old in good health.

The rearrangement joins TRBV20-1 to TRBJ2-7; 8 positions agree with TRBD2. The CDR3 is 12 residues long. CDR1 and CDR2 (germline): DFQATT, SNEGSKA (reference sequence). The CDR3 DNA is TGCATCCCGCTAGCGGGCTCCTACGAGCAGTACTTC. Its protein is CIPLAGSYEQYF.

V is TRBV7-9 and J is TRBJ2-1; D is possibly TRBD1 (6 bases). The CDR3 totals 14 residues. Trimming left V 5 bases short and J 6 bases short, with 14 bases between. Germline V gene sequence: CDR1 SEHNR, CDR2 FQNEAQ (reference sequence). The CDR3 loop reads CASSLRQASNEQFF. The DNA for the CDR3 is TGTGCCAGCAGCCTCAGACAGGCCTCCAATGAGCAGTTCTTC.

This clonotype was observed many times. J is TRBJ2-1 and V is TRBV5-1; maybe TRBD2 (5 bases). The CDR3 is made up of 15 amino acids. Germline V gives CDR1 SGHRS, CDR2 YFSETQ. The germline V and J ends were trimmed by 0 bases and 3 bases, with 10 bases remaining between them. The CDR3 DNA reads TGCGCCAGCAGCTTGGGTAGCGCGTTCTACAATGAGCAGTTCTTC. It is translated as CASSLGSAFYNEQFF.

This chain uses TRBV27 with TRBJ2-7; TRBD1 matches 7 bases. Losses at the gene ends were 2 bases for V and 2 bases for J; bases not matched to a gene: 9. The CDR3 loop spans 16 amino acids. From germline, CDR1 is MNHEY and CDR2 SMNVEV (reference sequence). DNA of the CDR3: TGTGCCAGCAGTTTAACTACAGGGGAGTTAACCTACGAGCAGTACTTC. Its protein product is CASSLTTGELTYEQYF.

This clonotype has only a few counts. The chain is built from TRBV6-6 and TRBJ2-3; 7 nucleotides line up with TRBD1. This CDR3 comprises 17 residues. J was trimmed by 4 bases and V by 5 bases; bases with no gene match: 15. Germline CDR1 is MNHNY and CDR2 is SVGAGI (reference sequence). CDR3 nucleotides: TGTGCCAGCAGTCGCTCTAGGGGGCCGGAGTATGCAGATACGCAGTATTTT. It encodes CASSRSRGPEYADTQYF.

The CDR3 nucleotides are TGTGCCAGCACCCCCCCCGGGGGGGTGGCAAAGCCCCAGCATTTT. Translated, it gives CASTPPGGVAKPQHF. J is TRBJ1-5 and V is TRBV12-3 or TRBV12-4; D perhaps matches TRBD1 (5 bases). V lost 7 bases, J lost 8 bases, and 21 bases lay in between. CDR3 size: 15 residues.

The chain links TRBV21-1 to TRBJ2-1; TRBD2 is the table's D call and was not checked against the DNA. TRBV21-1 is a known pseudogene. The CDR3 length is 17 residues. CDR3 in DNA: TGTGCCAGCAGCCCCCGTCCACTAGCGGGAGGGGACAATGAGCAGTTCTTC. The encoded protein is CASSPRPLAGGDNEQFF.

This clonotype was recorded at least ten times. V and J are TRBV27 and TRBJ2-7, with TRBD2 identical over 8 bases. The V and J ends lost 5 bases and 3 bases, in that order; junction bases with no gene match: 3. The CDR3 runs 13 residues. The germline CDR1 and CDR2 sequences are MNHEY and SMNVEV (reference sequence). The CDR3 reads CASSQTSVYEQYF. The DNA of the CDR3 is TGTGCCAGCAGTCAGACTAGCGTCTACGAGCAGTACTTC.

This clonotype has more than one count but fewer than ten. The rearrangement uses TRBV5-1 and TRBJ1-1; D is perhaps TRBD1 (6 bases). Germline V gives CDR1 SGHRS, CDR2 YFSETQ. This CDR3 comprises 15 residues. V was trimmed by 4 bases and J by 2 bases, leaving 15 bases between them. Here the CDR3 reads CASSPRGGQNTEAFF. In nucleotides, the CDR3 is TGCGCCAGCAGCCCGAGGGGGGGGCAAAACACTGAAGCTTTCTTT.

This rearrangement joins TRBV3-1 to TRBJ2-2; unclear D gene. The CDR3 is made up of 13 amino acids. Germline V gives CDR1 LGHDT, CDR2 YNNKEL (reference sequence). The V end lost 3 bases, the J end lost 7 bases, and 9 bases lay between the germline ends. CDR3 in DNA: TGTGCCAGCAGCCACCAAGGCGGCGGGGAGCTGTTTTTT. It encodes CASSHQGGGELFF.

This clonotype came up a few times. V is TRBV30 and J is TRBJ2-1; 7 bases are shared with TRBD1. Germline CDR1 reads GTSNPN; CDR2 reads SVGIG (reference sequence). V lost 5 bases and J lost 2; bases outside the gene matches: 3. The CDR3 loop spans 13 amino acids. The CDR3 DNA is TGTGCCTGGGACAGGGATACCTACAATGAGCAGTTCTTC. Protein: CAWDRDTYNEQFF.

V and J are TRBV7-9 and TRBJ2-5; a weak D match, TRBD2 (6 bases). V lost 5 bases and J 5 bases, leaving 12 bases between the germline ends. This CDR3 spans 13 amino acids. CDR1 is SEHNR, CDR2 FQNEAQ, per germline (reference sequence). CDR3 region: CASSGTVGETQYF. CDR3 nucleotide sequence: TGTGCCAGCAGCGGGACTGTCGGGGAGACCCAGTACTTC.

Of note for this clonotype: This may be a read error: a much more frequent sequence differs by one nucleotide. The V gene is TRBV6-6, the J gene TRBJ2-7; possibly TRBD2 for D (5 bases). Per germline, CDR1 MNHNY and CDR2 SVGAGI (reference sequence). V was cut by 6 bases and J by 3 bases, with 12 bases left in between. The CDR3 loop spans 13 amino acids. The CDR3: CASRPRGFYEQYF. The CDR3 DNA follows: TGTGCCAGCAGGCCCCGGGGTTTCTACGAGCAGTACTTC.

The J gene is TRBJ2-3, the V gene TRBV20-1, with TRBD1 as a possible D gene (5 bases). Trimming stripped 3 bases from V and 1 base from J, with 11 bases between. The CDR3 extends over 14 amino acids. CDR1 is DFQATT and CDR2 is SNEGSKA in the germline V gene (reference sequence). The CDR3 DNA reads as TGCAGTGCTAGGGGTCTAGGGGGCACAGATACGCAGTATTTT. This translates into CSARGLGGTDTQYF.

V usage is TRBV5-4 and J usage is TRBJ2-1; the match to TRBD1 covers 9 bases. J was trimmed by 6 bases and V by 2 bases; bases with no gene match: 6. The CDR3 extends over 15 amino acids. Germline V gives CDR1 SGHNT, CDR2 YYREEE (reference sequence). This CDR3 is CASSFGTGPPNEQFF. CDR3 DNA: TGTGCCAGCAGCTTTGGGACAGGGCCGCCCAATGAGCAGTTCTTC.

V usage is TRBV7-9 and J usage is TRBJ2-7; D remains unclear. The germline V gene encodes CDR1 SEHNR and CDR2 FQNEAQ (reference sequence). Trimming shortened V by 4 bases and J by 3 bases, and 10 bases separated the two germline ends. The CDR3 sequence is 13 residues long. Here the CDR3 reads CASSYIRNYEQYF. CDR3 DNA sequence: TGTGCCAGCAGCTACATCCGGAACTACGAGCAGTACTTC.

Note on this clonotype: At one boundary the junction diverges from the germline segment, which might be a read error. This chain links TRBV12-3 or TRBV12-4 with TRBJ2-3; 7 bases line up with TRBD2. This CDR3 is 17 amino acids long. The CDR3 loop reads CASSLGQAGLRADTQYF. The CDR3 bases are TGTGCCAGCAGCTTAGGGCAAGCGGGATTGCGAGCAGATACGCAGTATTTT.

This clonotype was observed a few times. The chain recombines TRBV5-4 with TRBJ2-7; D tentatively fits TRBD1 or TRBD2 (7 bases each). The CDR3 length is 16 residues. V gave up 0 bases and J gave up 4 bases, with 17 bases separating them. Germline CDR1 and CDR2: SGHNT and YYREEE (reference sequence). In nucleotides, the CDR3 is TGTGCCAGCAGCTTGGAGCCGACAGGGAGGGGATACGAGCAGTACTTC. Residues: CASSLEPTGRGYEQYF. The entire variable domain, with the rest obtained from reference TRBV5-4 and TRBJ2-7, is as follows: ETGVTQSPTHLIKTRGQQVTLRCSSQSGHNTVSWYQQALGQGPQFIFQYYREEENGRGNFPPRFSGLQFPNYSSELNVNALELDDSALYLCASSLEPTGRGYEQYFGPGTRLTVT.